Listed below are T cell receptor beta chains from one sample, sequenced in a study of PD-L1 blockade in urothelial cancer. The data were produced by immunoSEQ multiplex PCR, yet TCRdb's version contains in-frame clones alone and is incomplete. The sample carries around 130,000 clones, 84% recorded once. The sample in question was PBMCs, obtained around atezolizumab (anti-PD-L1) treatment. Source of these receptors: a man aged 50 or older with urothelial cancer. The CDR3 runs from the conserved cysteine through the conserved F or W. D genes are given only for firm matches. Size tells how often a clone was seen (once, few, many) or the class of an expanded clone, and some rows leave it out.

size: NA; D: TRBD2; J: TRBJ2-7; V: TRBV19; CDR3: CASSMGLAGPREQYF; DNA: TGTGCCAGTAGTATGGGACTAGCGGGCCCCCGGGAGCAGTACTTC
size: NA; D: NA; J: TRBJ1-4; V: TRBV9; CDR3: CASSPRVNEKLFF; DNA: TGTGCCAGCAGCCCTCGGGTCAATGAAAAACTGTTTTTT
size: NA; D: TRBD2; J: TRBJ2-5; V: TRBV4-1; CDR3: CASSQTSGRETQYF; DNA: TGCGCCAGCAGCCAAACTAGCGGGAGGGAGACCCAGTACTTC
size: NA; D: TRBD2; J: TRBJ2-5; V: TRBV28; CDR3: CASRGLAGGQETQYF; DNA: TGTGCCAGCAGAGGACTAGCGGGAGGGCAAGAGACCCAGTACTTC
size: NA; D: TRBD2; J: TRBJ2-7; V: TRBV5-1; CDR3: CASSSQPSGGSYEQYF; DNA: TGCGCCAGCAGCTCGCAACCCAGCGGGGGTTCCTACGAGCAGTACTTC
size: once; D: TRBD1; J: TRBJ1-2; V: TRBV19; CDR3: CASSTRQGASNYGYTF; DNA: TGTGCCAGTAGTACGAGACAGGGAGCCTCTAACTATGGCTACACCTTC
size: NA; D: TRBD1; J: TRBJ1-5; V: TRBV10-1; CDR3: CASSDTGTGNQPQHF; DNA: TGCGCCAGCAGCGATACCGGGACAGGGAATCAGCCCCAGCATTTT
size: NA; D: NA; J: TRBJ1-5; V: TRBV28; CDR3: CASSKGGRDNQPQHF; DNA: TGTGCCAGCAGCAAGGGAGGACGGGACAATCAGCCCCAGCATTTT
size: NA; D: NA; J: TRBJ2-2; V: TRBV6-4; CDR3: CASSPQGTGGELFF; DNA: TGTGCCAGCAGTCCGCAGGGAACGGGCGGGGAGCTGTTTTTT
size: few; D: NA; J: TRBJ2-5; V: TRBV14; CDR3: CASSQGGKLPETQYF; DNA: TGTGCCAGCAGCCAAGGAGGAAAGCTTCCAGAGACCCAGTACTTC
size: NA; D: NA; J: TRBJ2-2; V: TRBV9; CDR3: CASSLTGYTGELFF; DNA: TGTGCCAGCAGCTTGACAGGTTACACCGGGGAGCTGTTTTTT
size: NA; D: TRBD1; J: TRBJ1-1; V: TRBV5-6; CDR3: CASSLLTGEVVTEAFF; DNA: TGTGCCAGCAGCTTGCTTACAGGGGAGGTTGTCACTGAAGCTTTCTTT
size: NA; D: NA; J: TRBJ1-1; V: TRBV5-1; CDR3: CASSLEGVTEAFF; DNA: TGCGCCAGCAGCTTGGAGGGAGTGACTGAAGCTTTCTTT
size: NA; D: NA; J: TRBJ1-2; V: TRBV6-5; CDR3: CASSYSAGAGGYTF; DNA: TGTGCCAGCAGTTACTCGGCGGGGGCGGGTGGCTACACCTTC
size: NA; D: NA; J: TRBJ1-6; V: TRBV5-1; CDR3: CASSKSDGDSPLHF; DNA: TGCGCCAGCAGCAAATCGGACGGGGATTCACCCCTCCACTTT
size: NA; D: NA; J: TRBJ2-2; V: TRBV5-8; CDR3: CASSLGGLVGELFF; DNA: TGTGCCAGCAGCTTGGGGGGCCTGGTCGGGGAGCTGTTTTTT
size: NA; D: TRBD1; J: TRBJ1-1; V: TRBV7-9; CDR3: CASSPPGQGSGGTEAFF; DNA: TGTGCCAGCAGCCCCCCGGGACAGGGATCTGGGGGCACTGAAGCTTTCTTT
size: NA; D: TRBD1; J: TRBJ1-2; V: TRBV9; CDR3: CASSVRTGANYGYTF; DNA: TGTGCCAGCAGCGTACGGACAGGAGCTAACTATGGCTACACCTTC
size: once; D: NA; J: TRBJ2-7; V: TRBV21-1; CDR3: CASSKPGAGYEQYF; DNA: TGTGCCAGCAGCAAACCCGGGGCGGGATACGAGCAGTACTTC
size: few; D: TRBD1; J: TRBJ2-7; V: TRBV27; CDR3: CASSPRDRGSYEQYF; DNA: TGTGCCAGCAGTCCTAGGGACAGGGGTTCCTACGAGCAGTACTTC
size: NA; D: TRBD2; J: TRBJ2-7; V: TRBV6-1; CDR3: CASWDYSGRAAEQYF; DNA: TGTGCCAGCTGGGACTACAGCGGGAGGGCCGCCGAGCAGTACTTC
size: NA; D: TRBD1; J: TRBJ2-7; V: TRBV11-2; CDR3: CASRLRDRGTYEQYF; DNA: TGTGCCAGCCGGCTGAGGGACAGGGGAACCTACGAGCAGTACTTC
size: NA; D: TRBD2; J: TRBJ2-5; V: TRBV7-9; CDR3: CASSPRLAGGETQYF; DNA: TGTGCCAGCAGCCCTCGACTAGCGGGAGGAGAGACCCAGTACTTC
size: NA; D: NA; J: TRBJ2-1; V: TRBV7-2; CDR3: CASSLAPSGQFF; DNA: TGTGCCAGCAGCTTAGCCCCAAGCGGGCAGTTCTTC
size: NA; D: NA; J: TRBJ2-2; V: TRBV19; CDR3: CASWRHHTGELFF; DNA: TGTGCCAGTTGGCGACACCACACCGGGGAGCTGTTTTTT
size: NA; D: NA; J: TRBJ2-5; V: TRBV30; CDR3: CAWSGRQETQYF; DNA: TGTGCCTGGAGTGGTCGCCAAGAGACCCAGTACTTC
size: NA; D: NA; J: TRBJ2-4; V: TRBV28; CDR3: CASSRTPEVAKNIQYF; DNA: TGTGCCAGCAGCCGGACTCCCGAGGTTGCCAAAAACATTCAGTACTTC
size: NA; D: NA; J: TRBJ2-7; V: TRBV10-1; CDR3: CASSESALAQSLTGQYF; DNA: TGCGCCAGCAGTGAGTCGGCTCTAGCGCAATCCCTAACGGGTCAGTACTTC
size: NA; D: TRBD1; J: TRBJ2-7; V: TRBV7-8; CDR3: CASSLVRTGDEQYF; DNA: TGTGCCAGCAGCTTAGTACGGACAGGGGATGAGCAGTACTTC
size: NA; D: NA; J: TRBJ2-2; V: TRBV18; CDR3: CASSPRLGNTGELFF; DNA: TGTGCCAGCTCACCTCGACTTGGAAACACCGGGGAGCTGTTTTTT
size: once; D: NA; J: TRBJ1-6; V: TRBV30; CDR3: CAWGSSYNSPLHF; DNA: TGTGCCTGGGGGAGCTCCTATAATTCACCCCTCCACTTT
size: NA; D: NA; J: TRBJ1-1; V: TRBV9; CDR3: CASSVGAEAFF; DNA: TGTGCCAGCAGCGTAGGAGCTGAAGCTTTCTTT
size: NA; D: NA; J: TRBJ1-1; V: TRBV5-1; CDR3: CASSSAGWENTEAFF; DNA: TGCGCCAGCAGCTCCGCAGGGTGGGAGAACACTGAAGCTTTCTTT
size: NA; D: NA; J: TRBJ2-1; V: TRBV25-1; CDR3: CASREGSSYNEQFF; DNA: TGTGCCAGCAGGGAAGGGAGCTCCTACAATGAGCAGTTCTTC
size: NA; D: NA; J: TRBJ1-1; V: TRBV4-2; CDR3: CASSQDFPSPEVGAFF; DNA: TGTGCCAGCAGCCAAGATTTCCCGTCCCCGGAGGTGGGAGCTTTCTTT